Listed below are T cell receptor beta chains from one sample, sequenced in a study of blood T cells in healthy people across ages. MiXCR, run by TCRdb on the 5' RACE reads, gives a single entry per CDR3 protein. Here the sample spans under 700,000 distinct CDR3 sequences, about 25% being singletons. The data also belong to a second study, concerning T cells of mothers and their children.

Sample: blood. These receptors were collected from a boy aged 10-17 years in good health. CDR3s include the opening cysteine and the closing phenylalanine or tryptophan. Fields, in order: D gene, clone size, CDR3 length, J gene, V gene, CDR3 protein, CDR3 DNA. The D gene is left open where the match is weak. The size of a clone is reported for some rows only, either as once, few or many, or as a class for expanded clones.

TRBD1 few 13 TRBJ2-7 TRBV29-1 CSVEGTGLLEQYF TGCAGCGTCGAAGGGACAGGGTTACTCGAGCAGTACTTC
- few 15 TRBJ2-5 TRBV4-1 CASSQDPSRKETQYF TGCGCCAGCAGCCAAGATCCTAGCAGAAAAGAGACCCAGTACTTC
- many 14 TRBJ2-3 TRBV6-4 CASSDGGDTDTQYF TGTGCCAGCAGTGACGGGGGCGACACAGATACGCAGTATTTT
- - 15 TRBJ1-5 TRBV25-1 CASSGEGPVNQPQHF TGTGCCAGCAGTGGTGAGGGGCCGGTCAATCAGCCCCAGCATTTT
TRBD2 - 16 TRBJ2-1 TRBV11-2 CASSTVRDYSYNEQFF TGTGCCAGCAGCACCGTGAGGGACTACTCCTACAATGAGCAGTTCTTC
- few 15 TRBJ2-7 TRBV11-2 CASSSGAGRAYEQYF TGTGCCAGCAGCTCCGGGGCTGGCAGGGCCTACGAGCAGTACTTC
- few 14 TRBJ2-4 TRBV3-1 CASRKGGDGNIQYF TGTGCCAGCAGGAAGGGGGGGGACGGAAACATTCAGTACTTC
- - 15 TRBJ2-1 TRBV27 CASSSLMDFYNEQFF TGTGCCAGCAGTTCCCTAATGGATTTCTACAATGAGCAGTTCTTC
- few 14 TRBJ2-5 TRBV20-1 CSARLGQPQETQYF TGCAGTGCTAGATTGGGTCAGCCCCAAGAGACCCAGTACTTC
- - 14 TRBJ2-3 TRBV9 CASSVGSYTDTQYF TGTGCCAGCAGCGTAGGGTCATATACAGATACGCAGTATTTT
TRBD2 many 14 TRBJ2-7 TRBV28 CASRPSGGAYEQYF TGTGCCAGCAGGCCTAGCGGGGGGGCCTACGAGCAGTACTTC
TRBD1 - 14 TRBJ2-7 TRBV27 CASSLGGTGNEQYF TGTGCCAGCAGTTTAGGTGGGACAGGGAACGAGCAGTACTTC
TRBD2 few 15 TRBJ2-5 TRBV11-1 CASSGRLAGVETQYF TGTGCCAGCAGCGGCCGTTTAGCGGGAGTGGAGACCCAGTACTTC
TRBD1 - 16 TRBJ2-5 TRBV7-9 CASSRRQGATGETQYF TGTGCCAGCAGCCGTCGACAGGGGGCTACGGGGGAGACCCAGTACTTC
TRBD1 - 14 TRBJ2-7 TRBV11-2 CASSEGQNSYEQYF TGTGCCAGCAGCGAGGGACAGAACTCCTACGAGCAGTACTTC
- few 15 TRBJ1-2 TRBV7-9 CASSLAGTRDYGYTF TGTGCCAGCAGCTTAGCTGGCACTCGGGACTATGGCTACACCTTC